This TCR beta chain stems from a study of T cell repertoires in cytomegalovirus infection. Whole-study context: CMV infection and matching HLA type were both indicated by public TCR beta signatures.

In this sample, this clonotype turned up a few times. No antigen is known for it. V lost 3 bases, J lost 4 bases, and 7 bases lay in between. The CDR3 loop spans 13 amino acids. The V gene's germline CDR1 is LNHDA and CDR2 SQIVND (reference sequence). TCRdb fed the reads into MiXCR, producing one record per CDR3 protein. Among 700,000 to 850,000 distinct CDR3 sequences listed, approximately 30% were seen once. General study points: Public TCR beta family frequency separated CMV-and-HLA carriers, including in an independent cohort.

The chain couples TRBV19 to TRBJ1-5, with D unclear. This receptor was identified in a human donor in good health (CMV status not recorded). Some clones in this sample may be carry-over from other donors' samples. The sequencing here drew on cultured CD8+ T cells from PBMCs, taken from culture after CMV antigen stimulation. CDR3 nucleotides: TGTGCCAGTAGTATCTGGGAAAATCAGCCCCAGCATTTT. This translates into CASSIWENQPQHF.